This T cell receptor beta chain originates from a study of blood T cell repertoires in COVID-19. The CDR3 runs to 16 residues. V dropped 1 base and J dropped 5 bases, with 17 bases sitting between them. Germline values: CDR1 SGHAT, CDR2 FQNNGV. In the source study's methods: The authors estimated nucleated cell counts from reference gene primer amplification. TCRdb's copy holds only in-frame clones and misses some; the assay was immunoSEQ multiplex PCR. V and J calls plus clone size are reproduced from that table; the DNA served to infer D and trimming. The sample records some 250,000 clones, roughly 80% being singletons.

The chain couples TRBV11-2 to TRBJ1-2; the D gene is possibly TRBD1 (5 bases). The sequencing input was peripheral blood. This sequence originates from a woman older than 75 with COVID-19, enrolled during active disease. The CDR3 region has the DNA TGTGCCAGCAGCTTAGCTCGGGGGGGTACGCCATATGGCTACACCTTC. It is translated as CASSLARGGTPYGYTF. Full variable domain (remainder filled in from reference TRBV11-2 and TRBJ1-2): EAGVAQSPRYKIIEKRQSVAFWCNPISGHATLYWYQQILGQGPKLLIQFQNNGVVDDSQLPKDRFSAERLKGVDSTLKIQPAKLEDSAVYLCASSLARGGTPYGYTFGSGTRLTVV.